This T cell receptor (beta chain) stems from a study of blood T cell repertoires in COVID-19. For the study at large: Material from acute and convalescent COVID-19 was sourced from the United States, Italy and Spain. T cells, B-cell-depleted T cells, or PBMCs provided the cDNA or gDNA that served as material.

Patients of the Seattle cohort, enrolled during active infection, were followed longitudinally. The CDR3 totals 16 residues. Germline V gene data show CDR1 as SGHDN and CDR2 as FVKESK. J was trimmed by 1 base and V by 3 bases; bases with no gene match: 4. In the source study's methods: The assay estimated nucleated cells by amplifying reference gene primers. The protocol was immunoSEQ multiplex PCR, while the TCRdb copy is restricted to in-frame clones and leaves out a portion. The DNA was the basis for D and trimming; V, J and clone size are from that table. The repertoire holds under 250,000 clones, approximately 84% seen once, with approximately 10% in the top ten.

The sequence was obtained from a man aged 50-59 years with COVID-19, enrolled during active disease. Sequenced material: peripheral blood. This chain uses TRBV14 with TRBJ2-4; 9 positions agree with TRBD2. CDR3 sequence: CASSQGLALAKNIQYF. The DNA for the CDR3 is TGTGCCAGCAGCCAGGGACTAGCCCTGGCCAAAAACATTCAGTACTTC.